This T cell receptor (beta chain) was recovered during a study of blood T cell repertoires in COVID-19. Looking at the study overall: Donors in the United States, Italy and Spain gave samples during acute or convalescent COVID-19. PBMCs, B-cell-depleted T cells, or T cells were the source of the cDNA or gDNA that made up the material.

Authors' analysis steps: Reference gene primer amplification yielded estimated nucleated cell counts. Profiling relied on immunoSEQ multiplex PCR, and the TCRdb table lists in-frame clones only, not all of them. D and trimming were read from the DNA, whereas the V and J calls and clone size are those reported in that table. In the table there are under 250,000 clones, roughly 85% of which are singletons. Seattle patient enrollment occurred during active infection, with longitudinal follow-up thereafter. V was trimmed by 4 bases and J by 1 base, leaving 14 bases between them. The CDR3 runs to 16 residues. Germline V CDR1 and CDR2: SEHNR, FQNEAQ (reference sequence).

The rearrangement uses TRBV7-9 and TRBJ2-4; D remains ambiguous. The source is a man in his fifties with COVID-19, enrolled during active disease. Sequenced: peripheral blood. CDR3 nucleotide sequence: TGTGCCAGCAGCTCGGCAGGCAAGTCGGCCAAAAACATTCAGTACTTC. Protein sequence: CASSSAGKSAKNIQYF.